A selection of T cell receptor beta chains follows, all from one sample in a study of response to subunit inactivated influenza vaccine. In TCRdb, the RT-PCR reads were re-called with MiXCR into one record per CDR3 protein. The sample lists more than 200,000 distinct CDR3 sequences; 12% were seen once. The source was non-naive T cells sorted from PBMCs, collected around 14 days before vaccination. The receptors shown here come from a man aged 50 or older who received an inactivated influenza vaccine. The CDR3 runs from the conserved cysteine through the conserved F or W. The order of the fields is J gene, D gene, clone size, V gene, CDR3 DNA, CDR3 protein. A D gene is named only where the DNA matches it firmly. Where a row states a size, it is once, few, many or the class of an expanded clone; other rows omit it.

>TRBJ2-5|TRBD1|.|TRBV5-3
TGTGCCAGAAGCAGGGACAGCAGGACCCAGTACTTC
CARSRDSRTQYF
>TRBJ2-2|.|many|TRBV12-3/TRBV12-4
TGTGCCAGCATGTTGCAGGGAACCGGGGAGCTGTTTTTT
CASMLQGTGELFF
>TRBJ1-2|.|few|TRBV20-1
TGCAGTGCTAGAGGGCCCCAGACAGTAACTGGCTACACCTTC
CSARGPQTVTGYTF
>TRBJ1-1|.|.|TRBV13
TGTGCCAGCAGCAGGGCAGTAATGAACACTGAAGCTTTCTTT
CASSRAVMNTEAFF
>TRBJ2-7|TRBD2|.|TRBV27
TGTGCCAGCAGTCCCACTGGTAGCGGGAGGTTCTACGAGCAGTACTTC
CASSPTGSGRFYEQYF
>TRBJ1-4|.|few|TRBV28
TGTGCCAGCAGGACGGGACCGAGTAATGAAAAACTGTTTTTT
CASRTGPSNEKLFF
>TRBJ2-1|TRBD1|many|TRBV12-3/TRBV12-4
TGTGCCAGCAGTAACGGACAGGCAACCTACACTGAGCAGTTCTTC
CASSNGQATYTEQFF
>TRBJ2-2|.|many|TRBV5-6
TGTGCCAGCAGCCCTTACAGGAACACCGGGGAGCTGTTTTTT
CASSPYRNTGELFF
>TRBJ2-5|.|many|TRBV5-1
TGCGCCAGCAAAAAGACAGACCAAGAGACCCAGTACTTC
CASKKTDQETQYF
>TRBJ1-4|.|few|TRBV5-1
TGCGCCAGCAGCTTACAGAGGGGTAGAGAAAAACTGTTTTTT
CASSLQRGREKLFF
>TRBJ2-7|TRBD1|.|TRBV27
TGTGCCAGCAGTCGCGGGACAGGGGTTCTTTACGAGCAGTACTTC
CASSRGTGVLYEQYF
>TRBJ2-5|TRBD2|many|TRBV29-1
TGCAGCGTGAGGGGGACTAGCGGGAGTGGGAAGACCCAGTACTTC
CSVRGTSGSGKTQYF
>TRBJ2-2|.|many|TRBV7-9
TGTGCCAGCAGGCCGCGTCCGGGACATCGCAACCGGCGTAACACCGGGGAGCTGTTTTTT
CASRPRPGHRNRRNTGELFF